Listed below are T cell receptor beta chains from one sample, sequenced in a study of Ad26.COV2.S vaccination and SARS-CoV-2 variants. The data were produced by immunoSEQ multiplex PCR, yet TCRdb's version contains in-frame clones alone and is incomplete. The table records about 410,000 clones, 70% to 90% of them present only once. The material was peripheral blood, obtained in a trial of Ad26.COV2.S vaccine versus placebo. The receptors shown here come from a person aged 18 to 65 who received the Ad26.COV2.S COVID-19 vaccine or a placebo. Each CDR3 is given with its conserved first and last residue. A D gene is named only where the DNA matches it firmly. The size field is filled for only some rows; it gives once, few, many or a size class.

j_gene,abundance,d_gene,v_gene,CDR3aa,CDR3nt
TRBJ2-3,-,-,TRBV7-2,CASSPGLGETDTQYF,TGTGCCAGCAGCCCTGGACTGGGTGAGACAGATACGCAGTATTTT
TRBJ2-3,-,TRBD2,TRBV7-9,CASSYYTGTSGATDTQYF,TGTGCCAGCAGCTACTACACCGGGACTAGCGGAGCCACAGATACGCAGTATTTT
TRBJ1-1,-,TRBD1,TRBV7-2,CASSSGRVGQGNTEAFF,TGTGCCAGCAGCTCAGGGCGGGTGGGACAGGGGAACACTGAAGCTTTCTTT
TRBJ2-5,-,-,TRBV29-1,CSVVGTSEETQYF,TGCAGCGTCGTCGGGACTTCTGAAGAGACCCAGTACTTC
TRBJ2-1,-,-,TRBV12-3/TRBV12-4,CASSFSNEQFF,TGTGCCAGCAGTTTTAGCAATGAGCAGTTCTTC
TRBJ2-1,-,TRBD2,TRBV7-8,CASSLRLAGGRGEQFF,TGTGCCAGCAGCTTAAGGCTGGCGGGGGGGCGGGGTGAGCAGTTCTTC
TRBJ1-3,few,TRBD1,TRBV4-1,CASSTLGQGAGNTIYF,TGCGCCAGCAGCACGCTAGGACAGGGCGCTGGAAACACCATATATTTT
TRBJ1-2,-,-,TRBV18,CASSPQGNYGYTF,TGTGCCAGCTCACCACAGGGGAACTATGGCTACACCTTC
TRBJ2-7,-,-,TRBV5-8,CASSLVGEQYF,TGTGCCAGCAGTTTGGTTGGCGAGCAGTACTTC
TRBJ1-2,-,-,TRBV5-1,CASSLGDGPYGYTF,TGCGCCAGCAGCCTGGGGGACGGCCCCTATGGCTACACCTTC
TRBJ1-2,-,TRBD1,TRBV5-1,CASSLAGTGMGGYTF,TGCGCCAGCAGCTTGGCGGGGACAGGGATGGGAGGCTACACCTTC
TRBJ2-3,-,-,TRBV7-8,CASSLEPDTQYF,TGTGCCAGCAGCTTAGAGCCAGATACGCAGTATTTT
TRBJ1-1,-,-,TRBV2,CAMGMNTEAFF,TGTGCCATGGGCATGAACACTGAAGCTTTCTTT